This T cell receptor beta chain was identified in a study of T-cell reconstitution after alpha-beta-depleted transplantation in children. As it was prepared, the TCRbeta library received unique molecular identifiers. TCRdb fed the PCR reads into MiXCR, producing one record per CDR3 protein. The table records under 300,000 distinct CDR3 sequences, approximately 10% of them present only once. Overall study findings and caveats: Surviving recipient T cells and thymic progenitors produced the high day-60 TCRbeta diversity seen in some patients. Two months or so post-transplant, alpha-beta T cells reportedly derived from several hundred expanded graft clones. Newly made T cells mostly supplied T-cell counts and diversity one year after transplant.

Many counts were recorded for this clonotype. What it binds is unknown. The length of the CDR3 is 15 residues. The junction had 3 bases not matched to a gene; V was cut back by 4 bases and J by 7 bases. The sequencing used peripheral blood, collected 180 days after TCRalphabeta/CD19-depleted stem cell transplant. This chain joins TRBV12-3 or TRBV12-4 and TRBJ2-1; 14 nucleotides agree with TRBD2. This TCR was recovered from a male patient between 2 and 15 years old who had a stem cell transplant for chronic granulomatous disease, so the T cells may come from the graft donor. The CDR3 reads CASSSGTSGSNEQFF. The DNA of the CDR3 is TGTGCCAGCAGTTCAGGGACTAGCGGGAGTAATGAGCAGTTCTTC.